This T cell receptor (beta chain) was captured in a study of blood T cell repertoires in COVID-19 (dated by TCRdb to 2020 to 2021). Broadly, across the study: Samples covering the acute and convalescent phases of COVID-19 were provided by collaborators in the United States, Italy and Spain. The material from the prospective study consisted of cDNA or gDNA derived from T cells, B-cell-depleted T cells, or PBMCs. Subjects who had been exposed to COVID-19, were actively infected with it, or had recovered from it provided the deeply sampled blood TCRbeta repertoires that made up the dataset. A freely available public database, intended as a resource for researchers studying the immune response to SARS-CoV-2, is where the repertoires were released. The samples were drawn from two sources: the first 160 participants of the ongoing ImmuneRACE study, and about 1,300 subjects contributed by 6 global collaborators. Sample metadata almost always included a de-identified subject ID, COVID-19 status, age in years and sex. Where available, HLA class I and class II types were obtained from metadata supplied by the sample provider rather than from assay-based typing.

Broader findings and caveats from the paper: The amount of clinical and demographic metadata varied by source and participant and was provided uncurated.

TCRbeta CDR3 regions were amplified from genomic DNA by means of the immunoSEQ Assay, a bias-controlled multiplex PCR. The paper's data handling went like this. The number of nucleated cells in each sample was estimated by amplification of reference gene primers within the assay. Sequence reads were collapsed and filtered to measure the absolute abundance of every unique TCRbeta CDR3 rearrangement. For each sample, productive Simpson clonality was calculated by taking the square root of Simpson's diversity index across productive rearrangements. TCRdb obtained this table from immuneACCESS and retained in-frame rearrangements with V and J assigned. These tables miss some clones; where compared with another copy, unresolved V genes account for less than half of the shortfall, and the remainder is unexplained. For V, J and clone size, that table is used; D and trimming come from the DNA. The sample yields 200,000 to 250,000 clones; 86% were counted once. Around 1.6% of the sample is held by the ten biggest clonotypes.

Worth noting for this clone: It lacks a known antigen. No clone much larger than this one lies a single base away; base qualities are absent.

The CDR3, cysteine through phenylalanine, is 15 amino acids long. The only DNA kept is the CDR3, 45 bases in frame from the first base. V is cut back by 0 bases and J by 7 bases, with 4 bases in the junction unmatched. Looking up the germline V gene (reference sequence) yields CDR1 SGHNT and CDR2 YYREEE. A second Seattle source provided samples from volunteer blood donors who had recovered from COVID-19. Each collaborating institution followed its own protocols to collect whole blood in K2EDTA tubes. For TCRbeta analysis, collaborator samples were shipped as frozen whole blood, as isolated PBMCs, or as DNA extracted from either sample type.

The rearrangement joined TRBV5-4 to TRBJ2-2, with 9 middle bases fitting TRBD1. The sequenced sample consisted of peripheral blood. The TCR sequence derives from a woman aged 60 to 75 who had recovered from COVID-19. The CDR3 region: CASSLGDREGGELFF. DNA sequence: TGTGCCAGCAGCTTGGGGGACAGGGAGGGCGGGGAGCTGTTTTTT.